The sample holds many counts of the clone carrying this T cell receptor (beta chain). Thyroid surgery took place with no prior treatment in any patient. V was cut by 6 bases and J by 6 bases, with 11 bases left in between. The germline V gene encodes CDR1 MDHEN and CDR2 SYDVKM. This CDR3 has 12 amino acids. TCRdb called clones again from the PCR reads with MiXCR. Found here are tens of thousands of clones, 25% of them singletons; the top ten hold 9.2%. The data stem from a study of metastatic and nonmetastatic thyroid tumors. The TCR comes from a female donor with papillary thyroid cancer or a benign thyroid nodule (not recorded which). Some clones in this sample may be carry-over from other donors' samples. Material: blood. This sequence joins TRBV28 and TRBJ2-5; D uncertain. The CDR3 protein is CASSPTIKTQYF. For the CDR3, the DNA is TGTGCCAGCAGCCCAACTATAAAGACCCAGTACTTC.